Each of the 31 T cell receptor beta chains below was sequenced from the same sample in a study of shared clonotypes between healthy human individuals. Method: immunoSEQ multiplex PCR; TCRdb's copy keeps in-frame clones and lacks some. The sample has some 600,000 clones; around 96% are singletons. Naive-designated CD8 cells lacked CD45RO, were positively enriched for CCR7, and omitted terminally differentiated effector memory CD45RA+ cells. The material sequenced was naive CD8+ T cells sorted from blood. These receptors were obtained from a woman aged 25-40 years in good health.

V is TRBV5-6 and J is TRBJ1-1; 12 bases line up with TRBD1. Germline V gene sequence: CDR1 SGHDT, CDR2 YYEEEE. The V segment lost 4 bases and the J segment 4 bases; nucleotides outside the gene matches: 11. This CDR3 is 17 amino acids long. This CDR3 is CASSGTGTGGGSTEAFF. Written as DNA, the CDR3 is TGTGCCAGCAGCGGAACCGGGACAGGGGGCGGAAGCACTGAAGCTTTCTTT.

The gene calls are TRBV27 and TRBJ2-2, with 8 positions matching TRBD1. CDR3 length: 17 amino acids. The ends lost 0 bases at V and 5 bases at J; junction bases unmatched: 8. Germline V gene lookup returns CDR1 MNHEY and CDR2 SMNVEV (reference sequence). The CDR3 region is CASSLSIFTGGTGELFF. CDR3 DNA sequence: TGTGCCAGCAGTTTATCGATTTTTACAGGGGGGACCGGGGAGCTGTTTTTT.

V gene TRBV7-4 combines with J gene TRBJ2-7; D gene unclear. The V gene's germline CDR1 is SGHVT and CDR2 SQSDAQ. The CDR3 covers 11 residues. The V gene lost 10 bases and the J gene lost 4 bases, with 11 bases spanning the gap. CDR3 region: CANTPKYEQYF. CDR3 nucleotides: TGTGCCAACACCCCGAAATACGAGCAGTACTTC.

The genes are TRBV19 and TRBJ2-3; TRBD2 is a possible D gene (5 bases). CDR1 is LNHDA and CDR2 is SQIVND in the germline V gene (reference sequence). Trimming left V 5 bases short and J 2 bases short, with 8 bases between. This CDR3 contains 13 residues. In nucleotides, the CDR3 is TGTGCCAGTAGTCCGGGATCCACAGATACGCAGTATTTT. This encodes CASSPGSTDTQYF.

The chain recombines TRBV27 with TRBJ2-7; D is uncertain. V lost 7 bases and J 2 bases, leaving 9 bases between the germline ends. The CDR3 length is 12 residues. Germline-derived CDR1 and CDR2 are MNHEY and SMNVEV (reference sequence). This CDR3 is CASTSTAYEQYF. The CDR3 DNA is TGTGCCAGCACGTCAACCGCCTACGAGCAGTACTTC.

The chain recombines TRBV27 with TRBJ2-3, with 10 positions matching TRBD2. CDR1 and CDR2 from the germline V gene are MNHEY and SMNVEV (reference sequence). Trimming took 5 bases from V and 1 from J; bases not matched to a gene: 6. The CDR3 sequence is 16 residues long. In nucleotides, the CDR3 is TGTGCCAGCAGTCCCTGGGGGACTAGCGGCACAGATACGCAGTATTTT. Translated, it gives CASSPWGTSGTDTQYF.

This chain uses TRBV4-1 with TRBJ2-2; 9 bases match TRBD1. From germline, CDR1 is MGHRA and CDR2 YSYEKL. The CDR3 totals 15 residues. Trimming cost V 4 bases and J 6 bases; bases outside gene matches: 6. The CDR3 reads CASSPQGALAGELFF. CDR3 DNA sequence: TGCGCCAGCAGCCCACAGGGGGCTCTGGCCGGGGAGCTGTTTTTT.

V and J are TRBV6-5 and TRBJ1-2, with 7 bases identical to TRBD1. CDR3 length: 15 amino acids. Germline loops: CDR1 MNHEY, CDR2 SVGAGI. V was pared by 6 bases and J by 5 bases, with 12 bases of the junction left unmatched. DNA for the CDR3: TGTGCCAGCAGCCCTACAGGGGAGTCAATGTATGGCTACACCTTC. As protein: CASSPTGESMYGYTF.

The chain is built from TRBV6-5 and TRBJ2-4; TRBD1 or TRBD2 may be the D gene (5 bases each). Germline values: CDR1 MNHEY, CDR2 SVGAGI. The CDR3 has 12 amino acids. The V end lost 7 bases, the J end lost 8 bases, and 12 bases lay between the germline ends. As DNA, the CDR3 is TGTGCCAGCATACGGGGACCGGACATTCAGTACTTC. Its translation is CASIRGPDIQYF.

V and J are TRBV13 and TRBJ2-5; the D call may be TRBD1 or TRBD2 (5 bases each). The J call could be wrong; TRBJ2-7 is a better fit for the DNA end. CDR3 size: 14 residues. Looked up from germline, CDR1 is PRHDT and CDR2 is FYEKMQ (reference sequence). The CDR3 protein is CASSLRGSYYEQYF. The CDR3 DNA reads TGTGCCAGCAGCTTACGGGGCTCTTACTACGAGCAGTACTTC.

The chain couples TRBV10-3 to TRBJ2-7; D not resolved. The V end lost 9 bases, the J end lost 5 bases, and 11 bases lay between the germline ends. Germline loops: CDR1 ENHRY, CDR2 SYGVKD. The CDR3 extends over 11 amino acids. The CDR3 is CAIGPGHEQYF. The CDR3 DNA is TGTGCCATAGGACCGGGCCACGAGCAGTACTTC.

This chain links TRBV28 with TRBJ2-5, with D unclear. The last part of the DNA fits TRBJ2-7 better; the J call may be wrong. From germline, CDR1 is MDHEN and CDR2 SYDVKM. The CDR3 has 14 amino acids. The CDR3: CARDTWRVSHEQYF. The DNA for the CDR3 is TGTGCCAGAGACACATGGCGCGTGTCCCACGAGCAGTACTTC.

The genes are TRBV7-9 and TRBJ1-1; no firm D call. The ends were cut back, 5 bases at V and 6 bases at J, with 7 bases in the middle. This CDR3 is 11 amino acids long. Germline CDR1 and CDR2: SEHNR and FQNEAQ (reference sequence). As DNA, the CDR3 is TGTGCCAGCAGCCGGCAACCTGAAGCTTTCTTT. Its protein product is CASSRQPEAFF. The variable domain in full, with the rest retrieved from reference TRBV7-9 and TRBJ1-1, is DTGVSQNPRHKITKRGQNVTFRCDPISEHNRLYWYRQTLGQGPEFLTYFQNEAQLEKSRLLSDRFSAERPKGSFSTLEIQRTEQGDSAMYLCASSRQPEAFFGQGTRLTVV.

The gene calls are TRBV7-9 and TRBJ2-7, with TRBD2 identical over 11 bases. The germline V gene encodes CDR1 SEHNR and CDR2 FQNEAQ (reference sequence). The CDR3 has 14 amino acids. The ends lost 2 bases at V and 7 bases at J; junction bases unmatched: 4. The CDR3 is CASSLSGLAGEQYF. CDR3 nucleotide sequence: TGTGCCAGCAGCTTATCAGGACTAGCGGGTGAGCAGTACTTC.

The chain employs TRBV27 and TRBJ2-6; possibly TRBD2 for D (6 bases). This CDR3 is built from 18 residues. Trimming removed 5 bases from V and 2 bases from J, with 19 bases in between. Per the germline V gene, CDR1 is MNHEY and CDR2 is SMNVEV (reference sequence). The CDR3 region has the DNA TGTGCCAGCAGTCCCCGGGACTGGCCTCCGGCTGGGGCCAACGTCCTGACTTTC. Protein: CASSPRDWPPAGANVLTF. Looking up the rest from reference TRBV27 and TRBJ2-6 gives the full variable domain: EAQVTQNPRYLITVTGKKLTVTCSQNMNHEYMSWYRQDPGLGLRQIYYSMNVEVTDKGDVPEGYKVSRKEKRNFPLILESPSPNQTSLYFCASSPRDWPPAGANVLTFGAGSRLTVL.

The V call is TRBV27, the J call TRBJ1-5, with 10 bases fitting TRBD1. Per germline, CDR1 MNHEY and CDR2 SMNVEV (reference sequence). V shed 5 bases, J shed 5 bases, and the junction held 3 bases outside the gene matches. The CDR3 loop spans 14 amino acids. In nucleotides, the CDR3 is TGTGCCAGCAGTCAGACAGGGGGCGATCAGCCCCAGCATTTT. Protein product: CASSQTGGDQPQHF.

This sequence joins TRBV13 and TRBJ2-3; weak D call: TRBD2 (6 bases). Germline lookup yields CDR1 PRHDT and CDR2 FYEKMQ (reference sequence). Trimming stripped 0 bases from V and 0 bases from J, with 10 bases between. The CDR3 has 16 residues. CDR3 region: CASSLGNGGSTDTQYF. The CDR3 DNA is TGTGCCAGCAGCTTAGGCAACGGGGGTAGCACAGATACGCAGTATTTT. The whole variable domain, remainder taken from reference TRBV13 and TRBJ2-3, is AAGVIQSPRHLIKEKRETATLKCYPIPRHDTVYWYQQGPGQDPQFLISFYEKMQSDKGSIPDRFSAQQFSDYHSELNMSSLELGDSALYFCASSLGNGGSTDTQYFGPGTRLTVL.

To note about this clone: At the DNA level, this CDR3 is encoded by other sequences in the same sample as well. The rearrangement joins TRBV27 to TRBJ2-7, with D possibly matching TRBD2 (6 bases). Germline V gives CDR1 MNHEY, CDR2 SMNVEV (reference sequence). With 0 bases removed from V and 0 bases from J, the gap between germline ends came to 9 bases. The CDR3 consists of 15 residues. The CDR3 here is CASSLSGGSSYEQYF. The CDR3 coding sequence is TGTGCCAGCAGTTTATCTGGGGGGAGCTCCTACGAGCAGTACTTC.

The V gene is TRBV28, the J gene TRBJ1-5; 8 bases agree with TRBD1. Germline V CDR1 and CDR2: MDHEN, SYDVKM. With V trimmed by 1 base and J by 7 bases, 9 bases remained unmatched. The CDR3 spans 16 residues. CDR3 in amino acids: CASSLFRRQGWQPQHF. DNA of the CDR3: TGTGCCAGCAGTTTATTCCGCCGACAGGGGTGGCAGCCCCAGCATTTT.

The gene calls are TRBV18 and TRBJ1-4; a weak D match, TRBD1 (6 bases). CDR1 is KGHSH and CDR2 is LQKENI in the germline V gene. The CDR3 contains 15 residues. V lost 1 base to trimming and J lost 7 bases, with 13 bases between them. CDR3 residues: CASSPRQGQREKLFF. The CDR3 bases are TGTGCCAGCTCACCACGGCAGGGGCAGCGTGAAAAACTGTTTTTT. Full variable domain (outside the CDR3, taken from reference TRBV18 and TRBJ1-4): NAGVMQNPRHLVRRRGQEARLRCSPMKGHSHVYWYRQLPEEGLKFMVYLQKENIIDESGMPKERFSAEFPKEGPSILRIQQVVRGDSAAYFCASSPRQGQREKLFFGSGTQLSVL.

The chain combines TRBV19 with TRBJ1-2; D may be TRBD1 (5 bases). This CDR3 is 15 amino acids long. Trimming cost V 6 bases and J 8 bases, with 22 bases left between them. The germline CDR1 and CDR2 sequences are LNHDA and SQIVND (reference sequence). The CDR3 region is CASRSPLTGQGGYTF. In DNA form, the CDR3 reads TGTGCCAGTAGAAGCCCCCTGACCGGTCAGGGCGGCTACACCTTC.

V usage is TRBV15 and J usage is TRBJ1-4; D is unclear. Germline V gives CDR1 LNHNV, CDR2 YYDKDF (reference sequence). CDR3 length: 13 amino acids. V was cut by 10 bases and J by 8 bases, with 17 bases left in between. The CDR3 sequence is CAKMFQAGEKLFF. The CDR3 coding sequence is TGTGCCAAAATGTTCCAGGCCGGAGAAAAACTGTTTTTT. Full variable domain (missing parts from reference TRBV15 and TRBJ1-4): DAMVIQNPRYQVTQFGKPVTLSCSQTLNHNVMYWYQQKSSQAPKLLFHYYDKDFNNEADTPDNFQSRRPNTSFCFLDIRSPGLGDTAMYLCAKMFQAGEKLFFGSGTQLSVL.

This chain links TRBV29-1 with TRBJ2-1; TRBD1 or TRBD2 may be the D gene (6 bases each). This CDR3 contains 13 residues. The germline CDR1 and CDR2 sequences are SQVTM and ANQGSEA. Trimming cost V 8 bases and J 7 bases, with 18 bases left between them. CDR3 amino acids: CSTTTGAKNEQFF. The CDR3 DNA is TGCAGCACGACGACGGGGGCGAAAAATGAGCAGTTCTTC.

This sequence joins TRBV11-2 and TRBJ2-7, with 7 bases fitting TRBD2. Unmatched junction bases numbered 10, after V lost 2 bases and J lost 3 bases. Germline assignment: CDR1 SGHAT and CDR2 FQNNGV. The CDR3 length is 16 residues. The CDR3 bases are TGTGCCAGCAGCTTAAGTAATCGGGGCGGGAGCTACGAGCAGTACTTC. This encodes CASSLSNRGGSYEQYF. Looking up the rest from reference TRBV11-2 and TRBJ2-7 gives the full variable domain: EAGVAQSPRYKIIEKRQSVAFWCNPISGHATLYWYQQILGQGPKLLIQFQNNGVVDDSQLPKDRFSAERLKGVDSTLKIQPAKLEDSAVYLCASSLSNRGGSYEQYFGPGTRLTVT.

This rearrangement joins TRBV16 to TRBJ2-7; TRBD2 might be the D (5 bases). V was cut by 3 bases and J by 3 bases, with 9 bases left in between. Germline V gene data show CDR1 as KGHSY and CDR2 as FQNENV. The CDR3 is 13 residues long. In DNA form, the CDR3 reads TGTGCCAGCAGCCACCTTGAGGGCTACGAGCAGTACTTC. Its translation is CASSHLEGYEQYF.

The genes are TRBV6-5 and TRBJ2-5; 10 nucleotides agree with TRBD2. CDR3 length equals 15 residues. V lost 3 bases and J lost 4; bases outside the gene matches: 5. Germline loops: CDR1 MNHEY, CDR2 SVGAGI. The CDR3 loop is CASSYWTSGGETQYF. CDR3 DNA: TGTGCCAGCAGTTATTGGACTAGCGGTGGAGAGACCCAGTACTTC.

In regard to this clone: The sample carries other DNA sequences with the same CDR3. The chain joins TRBV27 to TRBJ2-7, with 7 bases aligning to TRBD2. CDR1 and CDR2 (germline): MNHEY, SMNVEV (reference sequence). V was clipped by 2 bases and J by 3 bases; unmatched bases: 1. This CDR3 is built from 13 residues. CDR3 loop: CASSLGGSYEQYF. In DNA, the CDR3 is TGTGCCAGCAGTTTAGGCGGGAGCTACGAGCAGTACTTC.

The chain joins TRBV7-9 to TRBJ2-7; D is perhaps TRBD1 or TRBD2 (5 bases each). The V end was cut by 3 bases, the J end by 3 bases, with 9 bases between. CDR3 length equals 13 residues. CDR1 is SEHNR, CDR2 FQNEAQ, per germline (reference sequence). For the CDR3, the DNA is TGTGCCAGCAGCTTGGGGGTGGGCTACGAGCAGTACTTC. Translating gives CASSLGVGYEQYF.

The chain employs TRBV12-5 and TRBJ2-5; 16 nucleotides match TRBD2. The germline V gene has CDR1 LGHNT and CDR2 FRNRAP. This CDR3 is 19 amino acids long. J gave up 5 bases and V 5 bases, and 14 bases lay outside the gene matches. CDR3: CASGLAGTSGRALAETQYF. CDR3 bases: TGTGCTAGTGGTCTAGCCGGGACTAGCGGGAGGGCCTTGGCGGAGACCCAGTACTTC.

The rearrangement links TRBV7-6 to TRBJ2-1; 15 nucleotides line up with TRBD2. Germline V gene lookup returns CDR1 SGHVS and CDR2 FNYEAQ. This CDR3 spans 21 amino acids. After removal of 0 bases from V and 1 base from J, the junction contained 10 bases not matched to a gene. CDR3 region: CASSLALGTSGRKGSYNEQFF. The DNA for the CDR3 is TGTGCCAGCAGCTTAGCCCTTGGGACTAGCGGGAGGAAAGGTTCCTACAATGAGCAGTTCTTC.

V and J are TRBV4-1 and TRBJ1-2, with D possibly TRBD1 on 5 matching bases. Trimming took off 4 bases at V and 3 bases at J, with 24 bases between the two ends. CDR1 and CDR2 (germline): MGHRA, YSYEKL. This CDR3 spans 18 amino acids. This CDR3 is CASSRSSRAGIMHYGYTF. The DNA for the CDR3 is TGCGCCAGCAGCCGGTCCTCTAGGGCAGGGATTATGCACTATGGCTACACCTTC.